These 31 T cell receptor beta chains were sequenced from one sample in a study of identical twins. TCRdb analysed the 5' RACE reads with MiXCR anew, one entry per CDR3 protein. The top ten clones hold roughly 3.2% of a sample with about 570,000 distinct CDR3 sequences, just under 10% of them seen once. Separately, the same data were catalogued under a study of yellow fever vaccine responses in identical twins.

What was sequenced was PBMCs. The source is a woman aged 18-29 years in good health.

The chain employs TRBV6-1 and TRBJ2-5; 8 bases match TRBD2. CDR1 and CDR2 from the germline V gene are MNHNS and SASEGT. This CDR3 spans 15 amino acids. V lost 3 bases to trimming and J lost 7 bases; unmatched junction nucleotides: 10. The CDR3 sequence: CASSEASGHRGTQYF. The CDR3 DNA follows: TGTGCCAGCAGTGAGGCTAGCGGGCACCGGGGGACCCAGTACTTC.

This clonotype was recorded a few times. The chain uses TRBV20-1 and TRBJ2-6, with TRBD1 matching 8 bases. The germline CDR1 and CDR2 sequences are DFQATT and SNEGSKA (reference sequence). V trimming: 1 base; J trimming: 1 base; junction bases outside the gene matches: 12. The CDR3 spans 19 residues. The CDR3 DNA follows: TGCAGTGCTAGAGGTTACATGGGACAGGTCTCTTCTGGGGCCAACGTCCTGACTTTC. It is translated as CSARGYMGQVSSGANVLTF.

This clonotype was detected many times. This chain links TRBV4-3 with TRBJ2-2; D is unclear. Germline V gene sequence: CDR1 LGHNA, CDR2 YSLEER. The V end was cut by 0 bases, the J end by 4 bases, with 12 bases between. The CDR3 is made up of 16 amino acids. The CDR3: CASSQDLLGITGELFF. The CDR3 nucleotides read TGCGCCAGCAGCCAAGATTTGTTAGGGATCACCGGGGAGCTGTTTTTT.

A few counts support this clonotype. The chain combines TRBV11-3 with TRBJ2-2, with unresolved D. Germline CDR1 reads SGHNT; CDR2 reads YENEEA. The CDR3 is 13 residues long. V was shortened by 3 bases and J by 5 bases, with 7 bases between the two germline ends. The CDR3 DNA sequence: TGTGCCAGCAGCTTCACTCTAACCGGGGAGCTGTTTTTT. It is translated as CASSFTLTGELFF.

This clonotype was detected many times. DNA for the CDR3: TGTGCCAGCAGTGAAAGGTCCGGGGGGCTTACGTTAACCGGGGAGCTGTTTTTT. Residues: CASSERSGGLTLTGELFF. V and J are TRBV2 and TRBJ2-2; D is possibly TRBD2 (7 bases). V shed 2 bases and J shed 5 bases, with 21 bases lying between them. The CDR3 loop spans 18 amino acids. The germline V gene has CDR1 SNHLY and CDR2 FYNNEI.

In its sample, this clonotype was seen a few times. The chain links TRBV7-9 to TRBJ2-2, with 12 bases matching TRBD1. There are 17 residues in the CDR3. V lost 7 bases, J lost 7 bases, and 13 bases stayed unmatched. Germline V gives CDR1 SEHNR, CDR2 FQNEAQ (reference sequence). Here the CDR3 reads CASNNLPGQGASGELFF. The CDR3 bases are TGTGCCAGCAACAATTTACCGGGACAGGGGGCCAGCGGGGAGCTGTTTTTT.

The gene calls are TRBV7-9 and TRBJ1-1; D is uncertain. Germline lookup yields CDR1 SEHNR and CDR2 FQNEAQ (reference sequence). The CDR3 covers 15 residues. Trimming took 1 base from V and 0 from J, leaving 9 bases between them. CDR3 protein: CASSLGTPLNTEAFF. The CDR3 coding sequence is TGTGCCAGCAGCTTAGGGACCCCTCTGAACACTGAAGCTTTCTTT.

In this sample, this clonotype turned up a few times. This rearrangement joins TRBV3-1 to TRBJ2-7, with 7 bases identical to TRBD1. The CDR3 totals 15 residues. V lost 4 bases, J lost 9 bases, and 15 bases stayed unmatched. Germline loops: CDR1 LGHDT, CDR2 YNNKEL (reference sequence). The CDR3 sequence: CASSPSAYRGRGQYF. CDR3 bases: TGTGCCAGCAGCCCTTCCGCCTACAGGGGTCGAGGGCAGTACTTC.

This clonotype was observed a handful of times. CDR3 nucleotides: TGTGCCAGCAGCCAAACAACAATCGAGCAGTACTTC. Translation: CASSQTTIEQYF. The chain is built from TRBV3-1 and TRBJ2-7; D call uncertain. CDR3 length: 12 residues. V lost 2 bases and J 6 bases, leaving 8 bases between the germline ends. Germline V lookup: CDR1 LGHDT, CDR2 YNNKEL (reference sequence).

The chain carries TRBV12-3 or TRBV12-4 and TRBJ2-5; D uncertain. Trimming left V 3 bases short and J 2 bases short, with 7 bases between. The CDR3 totals 13 residues. As DNA, the CDR3 is TGTGCCAGCAGTTTTTCTTATCAAGAGACCCAGTACTTC. It yields the protein CASSFSYQETQYF.

This clonotype showed up just a few times. The chain links TRBV4-2 to TRBJ1-2; no reliable D call. This CDR3 spans 14 amino acids. Germline assignment: CDR1 LGHNA and CDR2 YNFKEQ. V lost 4 bases and J lost 2, with 11 bases in between. The CDR3 is CASSLEVQNYGYTF. In DNA form, the CDR3 reads TGTGCCAGCAGCCTCGAGGTACAGAACTATGGCTACACCTTC.

This clonotype has at least ten counts. V and J are TRBV15 and TRBJ1-6; 12 bases map to TRBD1. Trimming took 8 bases from V and 9 from J; bases not matched to a gene: 5. Germline assignment: CDR1 LNHNV and CDR2 YYDKDF (reference sequence). The CDR3 sequence is 14 residues long. CDR3 coding DNA: TGTGCCACCGCACGGGACAGGGGGCTTTCACCCCTCCACTTT. Its protein is CATARDRGLSPLHF.

In this sample, this clonotype turned up a few times. The chain uses TRBV9 and TRBJ2-1, with 9 bases that match TRBD2. CDR3 length: 15 amino acids. V was pared by 0 bases and J by 7 bases, with 5 bases of the junction left unmatched. Germline CDR1 and CDR2: SGDLS and YYNGEE. CDR3 region: CASSVAAGLANEQFF. DNA for the CDR3: TGTGCCAGCAGCGTAGCAGCGGGACTAGCAAATGAGCAGTTCTTC.

This clonotype was counted at least ten times. The chain joins TRBV29-1 to TRBJ2-3; 7 bases line up with TRBD2. V lost 6 bases, J lost 3 bases, and 12 bases stayed unmatched. The CDR3 extends over 15 amino acids. The germline gives CDR1 SQVTM, CDR2 ANQGSEA. CDR3: CSVSPGREFTDTQYF. The CDR3 coding sequence is TGCAGCGTCAGTCCGGGGCGGGAGTTTACAGATACGCAGTATTTT.

This clonotype turned up a few times. The chain recombines TRBV3-1 with TRBJ2-3; the match to TRBD1 covers 7 bases. This CDR3 is 15 amino acids long. Germline values: CDR1 LGHDT, CDR2 YNNKEL (reference sequence). The trim removed 4 bases at V and 5 bases at J, leaving 9 bases unmatched. The CDR3 spells CASSRWRQGVDTQYF. The DNA for the CDR3 is TGTGCCAGCAGCCGCTGGAGACAGGGTGTAGATACGCAGTATTTT.

This clonotype has just a few counts. This chain joins TRBV3-1 and TRBJ2-5; tentatively, D is TRBD2 (6 bases). V dropped 2 bases and J dropped 4 bases, with 8 bases sitting between them. The CDR3 sequence is 13 residues long. Germline CDR1 and CDR2: LGHDT and YNNKEL (reference sequence). CDR3 protein: CASSQRDSETQYF. The CDR3 coding sequence is TGTGCCAGCAGCCAACGGGACTCAGAGACCCAGTACTTC.

This clonotype appeared a few times. The rearrangement joins TRBV12-3 or TRBV12-4 to TRBJ2-3; 7 positions match TRBD2. Trimming removed 8 bases from V and 4 bases from J; junction bases left unmatched: 18. CDR3 size: 17 residues. Written as DNA, the CDR3 is TGTGCCAGCCCTCCCGCCCCGGGAGGAAGGGTTGCAGATACGCAGTATTTT. Its protein product is CASPPAPGGRVADTQYF.

This clonotype has at least ten counts. The rearrangement uses TRBV5-1 and TRBJ2-1, with D perhaps TRBD2 (5 bases). V shed 0 bases and J shed 4 bases, with 14 bases lying between them. There are 16 residues in the CDR3. Looked up from germline, CDR1 is SGHRS and CDR2 is YFSETQ. The CDR3 region is CASSLDPAEDYNEQFF. In DNA, the CDR3 is TGCGCCAGCAGCTTGGATCCAGCGGAAGATTACAATGAGCAGTTCTTC.

The chain carries TRBV3-1 and TRBJ2-1; D is unclear. Trimming removed 0 bases from V and 0 bases from J, with 9 bases in between. The germline gives CDR1 LGHDT, CDR2 YNNKEL (reference sequence). The CDR3 length is 16 residues. CDR3 in amino acids: CASSQDPQRSYNEQFF. CDR3 bases: TGTGCCAGCAGCCAAGATCCTCAACGCTCCTACAATGAGCAGTTCTTC.

The chain uses TRBV27 and TRBJ2-2; D not certain. V was shortened by 3 bases and J by 7 bases, with 6 bases between the two germline ends. Germline V gene sequence: CDR1 MNHEY, CDR2 SMNVEV (reference sequence). CDR3 length: 12 amino acids. CDR3 nucleotides: TGTGCCAGCAGTTTCAGTGTCGGGGAGCTGTTTTTT. Its protein product is CASSFSVGELFF.

This clonotype was seen a handful of times. The V and J genes are TRBV5-6 and TRBJ2-7, with D maybe TRBD2 (5 bases). V was clipped by 5 bases and J by 3 bases, with 15 bases between them. CDR1 is SGHDT, CDR2 YYEEEE, per germline. The CDR3 consists of 14 residues. CDR3 residues: CASRPHAGIYEQYF. The DNA of the CDR3 is TGTGCCAGCAGACCTCACGCGGGTATCTACGAGCAGTACTTC.

The rearrangement links TRBV7-9 to TRBJ2-5; possibly TRBD2 for D (5 bases). Per the germline V gene, CDR1 is SEHNR and CDR2 is FQNEAQ (reference sequence). The CDR3 spans 16 residues. Trimming removed 6 bases at V and 4 bases at J, with 21 bases between. In DNA, the CDR3 is TGTGCCAGCAGGGGTCCTACGCGAAATCGGGGAGAGACCCAGTACTTC. Translation gives CASRGPTRNRGETQYF. Based on the CDR3 plus reference TRBV7-9 and TRBJ2-5, the full variable domain is DTGVSQNPRHKITKRGQNVTFRCDPISEHNRLYWYRQTLGQGPEFLTYFQNEAQLEKSRLLSDRFSAERPKGSFSTLEIQRTEQGDSAMYLCASRGPTRNRGETQYFGPGTRLLVL.

This clonotype was seen ten or more times. The J gene is TRBJ1-5, the V gene TRBV25-1; a weak D match, TRBD1 (5 bases). The CDR3 is made up of 15 amino acids. Per germline, CDR1 MGHDK and CDR2 SYGVNS. V was clipped by 3 bases and J by 1 base, with 10 bases between them. CDR3 nucleotide sequence: TGTGCCAGCAGTGATTCAGGGAGAAGCAATCAGCCCCAGCATTTT. Amino acid sequence: CASSDSGRSNQPQHF.

This clonotype was detected a few times. The chain combines TRBV4-3 with TRBJ2-2; the D is unclear. Germline-derived CDR1 and CDR2 are LGHNA and YSLEER. V shed 0 bases and J shed 0 bases, with 11 bases lying between them. The CDR3 has 17 amino acids. The CDR3 bases are TGCGCCAGCAGCCAAGAGGGCCCGGGCGCGAACACCGGGGAGCTGTTTTTT. This sequence encodes CASSQEGPGANTGELFF.

V is TRBV5-1 and J is TRBJ2-7; D may be TRBD2 (6 bases). The V gene lost 0 bases and the J gene lost 6 bases, with 13 bases spanning the gap. Germline V CDR1 and CDR2: SGHRS, YFSETQ. This CDR3 has 14 amino acids. Written as DNA, the CDR3 is TGCGCCAGCAGCTTGGGGGGGGTTGCTGCCGAGCAGTACTTC. Its protein product is CASSLGGVAAEQYF.

This clonotype was seen a handful of times. The chain links TRBV20-1 to TRBJ2-1; TRBD2 agrees at 9 bases. Germline V gene sequence: CDR1 DFQATT, CDR2 SNEGSKA (reference sequence). This CDR3 has 15 residues. V lost 0 bases to trimming and J lost 7 bases; unmatched junction nucleotides: 7. The CDR3 loop reads CSARDPSGISNEQFF. CDR3 bases: TGCAGTGCTAGAGACCCTAGCGGGATCTCGAATGAGCAGTTCTTC.

About this clonotype itself: A read error may account for a junction end that differs from germline. The rearrangement joins TRBV7-8 to TRBJ2-2, with D perhaps matching TRBD1 or TRBD2 (5 bases each). The CDR3 spans 15 residues. Germline V lookup: CDR1 SGHVS, CDR2 FQNEAQ. The CDR3 DNA reads as TGTGCCAGCAGCTTAGCGGGGCCCGGCACCGGGGAGCGGTTTTTT. It yields the protein CASSLAGPGTGERFF.

This clonotype was observed a handful of times. The V call is TRBV6-2 or TRBV6-3, the J call TRBJ2-2; TRBD2 is a possible D gene (6 bases). V gave up 4 bases and J gave up 6 bases, with 12 bases separating them. The CDR3 is 14 residues long. The germline gives CDR1 MNHEY, CDR2 SVGEGT. The CDR3 region is CASSWSLASGELFF. CDR3 in DNA: TGTGCCAGCAGTTGGAGTCTAGCGTCCGGGGAGCTGTTTTTT.

This chain connects TRBV7-2 to TRBJ2-5, with TRBD2 matching 12 bases. Germline V gene data show CDR1 as SGHTA and CDR2 as FQGNSA. This CDR3 has 16 amino acids. With V trimmed by 4 bases and J by 4 bases, 7 bases remained unmatched. In DNA form, the CDR3 reads TGTGCCAGCAGCTCCCCTAGCGGGAGGGCCGGAGAGACCCAGTACTTC. Its protein product is CASSSPSGRAGETQYF.

Ten or more counts support this clonotype. V usage is TRBV16 and J usage is TRBJ1-1, with 7 bases identical to TRBD1. V dropped 7 bases and J dropped 4; count of bases not matched to a gene: 9. The germline CDR1 and CDR2 sequences are KGHSY and FQNENV. The length of the CDR3 is 14 residues. CDR3 region: CASTTDRDATEAFF. The CDR3 nucleotides read TGTGCCAGCACCACCGACAGGGACGCCACTGAAGCTTTCTTT.

The table lists this clonotype with many counts. The chain links TRBV14 to TRBJ2-7; D ambiguous. V shed 4 bases and J shed 2 bases, with 12 bases lying between them. CDR3 length equals 14 residues. Germline CDR1 reads SGHDN; CDR2 reads FVKESK. CDR3 sequence: CASSPVLGPYEQYF. CDR3 nucleotide sequence: TGTGCCAGCAGCCCCGTGTTAGGGCCCTACGAGCAGTACTTC.